This TCR beta chain stems from a study of CD8 T cells in ankylosing spondylitis. Libraries of TCR beta came from quantitative 5'-RACE with molecular barcodes. One entry per CDR3 protein, called by TCRdb with MiXCR from the 5' RACE reads. The repertoire holds approximately 440,000 distinct CDR3 sequences, with approximately 17% as singletons. This clonotype turned up a few times. The antigen is not known. Broader study findings: In the blood and synovial fluid of reactive arthritis, some motif variants had been previously reported. Disease-linked clones proved CD8+ and comparatively uncommon in peripheral blood. Among TCR beta sequences, a motif of eight highly homologous variants appeared characteristic of ankylosing spondylitis blood.

The CDR3 loop spans 17 amino acids. The V gene lost 4 bases and the J gene lost 8 bases, with 24 bases spanning the gap. V usage is TRBV12-3 or TRBV12-4 and J usage is TRBJ2-1; D remains unclear. The source of this sequence is a male donor with ankylosing spondylitis. The sequenced material came from blood, either unsorted or a sorted T cell fraction (not recorded which). CDR3 nucleotide sequence: TGTGCCAGCAGTTCCCCCCCCGGCGGACGTGGACCGGATGAGCAGTTCTTC. Translating it yields CASSSPPGGRGPDEQFF.